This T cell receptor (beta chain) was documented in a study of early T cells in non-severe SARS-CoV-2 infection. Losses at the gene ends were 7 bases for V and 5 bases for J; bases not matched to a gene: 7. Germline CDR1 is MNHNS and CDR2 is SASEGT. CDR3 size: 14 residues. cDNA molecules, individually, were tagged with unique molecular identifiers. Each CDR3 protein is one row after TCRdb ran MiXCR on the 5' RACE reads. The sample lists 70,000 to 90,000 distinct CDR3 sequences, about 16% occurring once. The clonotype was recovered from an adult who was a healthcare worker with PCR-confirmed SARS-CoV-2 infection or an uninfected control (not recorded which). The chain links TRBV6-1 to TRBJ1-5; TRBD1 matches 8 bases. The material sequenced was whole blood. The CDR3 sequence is CASTGQGLHQPQHF. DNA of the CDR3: TGTGCCAGCACCGGACAGGGACTCCATCAGCCCCAGCATTTT.